The clone carrying this T cell receptor (beta chain) has ten or more counts. TCRdb processed the 5' RACE reads anew with MiXCR; each CDR3 protein has one entry. The table has about 14,000 distinct CDR3 sequences, under 25% seen once. V dropped 3 bases and J dropped 5 bases, with 12 bases sitting between them. Germline V gene lookup returns CDR1 DFQATT and CDR2 SNEGSKA (reference sequence). The length of the CDR3 is 13 residues. This sample is part of a study of T-cell memory formation after mild COVID-19. This clonotype originated in an adult woman who had mild COVID-19 (a few samples of this study predate the infection). Cell type and time point are not known. This chain links TRBV20-1 with TRBJ2-3; D remains ambiguous. The sequenced material came from PBMCs or a T cell subset sorted from them (not recorded which). CDR3: CSASSIHGDTQYF. CDR3 bases: TGCAGTGCTAGTTCAATACACGGAGATACGCAGTATTTT.